The 31 T cell receptor beta chains presented below share a single source sample, sequenced in a study of shared clonotypes between healthy human individuals. Sequenced by immunoSEQ multiplex PCR; TCRdb stores in-frame clones only, minus some. Of about 690,000 clones in the sample, 90% were seen once. Input material: memory CD8+ T cells from PBMCs. Subset of the sample: CD45RO+ cells pooled with CCR7-negative TemRA cells. The receptors shown here come from a man aged 18 to 35 in good health. Some clones in this sample may be carry-over from other donors' samples.

The J gene is TRBJ1-5, the V gene TRBV25-1; a weak D match, TRBD1 (5 bases). Trimming cost V 5 bases and J 4 bases, with 15 bases left between them. This CDR3 is 15 amino acids long. Germline-derived CDR1 and CDR2 are MGHDK and SYGVNS. The CDR3 nucleotides are TGTGCCAGCAGTCAGTCCGGGGCTCTAAATCAGCCCCAGCATTTT. As protein: CASSQSGALNQPQHF.

This CDR3 reads CASSLEGTREFF. In DNA, the CDR3 is TGTGCCAGCAGCTTAGAAGGGACTAGAGAGTTCTTC. The chain couples TRBV7-9 to TRBJ2-1; 8 positions agree with TRBD2. Germline values: CDR1 SEHNR, CDR2 FQNEAQ (reference sequence). The J segment lost 14 bases and the V segment lost 1 base, leaving 4 bases of the junction unmatched. The CDR3 extends over 12 amino acids.

Note on this clone: Within the sample, other DNA sequences also encode this same CDR3. The chain uses TRBV9 and TRBJ1-4, with D maybe TRBD1 (5 bases). CDR1 and CDR2 from the germline V gene are SGDLS and YYNGEE. The CDR3 is 13 amino acids. Trimming shortened V by 4 bases and J by 4 bases, and 8 bases separated the two germline ends. CDR3: CASSNGGNEKLFF. The CDR3 nucleotides read TGTGCCAGCAGCAATGGGGGTAATGAAAAACTGTTTTTT.

The chain has TRBV5-1 and TRBJ2-7; possible D gene TRBD1, 6 bases. The V end lost 3 bases, the J end lost 2 bases, and 12 bases lay between the germline ends. CDR1 is SGHRS and CDR2 is YFSETQ in the germline V gene. CDR3 length: 14 residues. In DNA form, the CDR3 reads TGCGCCAGCAGCTGGTCAGGGGTCCCCTACGAGCAGTACTTC. Encoded protein: CASSWSGVPYEQYF.

This chain links TRBV14 with TRBJ2-6, with D unresolved. This CDR3 spans 15 amino acids. The germline V and J ends were trimmed by 4 bases and 4 bases, with 11 bases remaining between them. CDR1 SGHDN and CDR2 FVKESK come from the germline V gene. As DNA, the CDR3 is TGTGCCAGCAGCCGCTATGGGTCCGGGGCCAACGTCCTGACTTTC. It codes for CASSRYGSGANVLTF.

V usage is TRBV4-1 and J usage is TRBJ2-3; D ambiguous. There are 15 residues in the CDR3. The V end was cut by 7 bases, the J end by 5 bases, with 19 bases between. CDR1 is MGHRA, CDR2 YSYEKL, per germline. The CDR3 DNA is TGCGCCAGCATGAAAAGCTCAGGTTCTGGAGATACGCAGTATTTT. It translates to CASMKSSGSGDTQYF.

The gene calls are TRBV9 and TRBJ2-7; TRBD1 matches at 10 bases. The CDR3 is 16 amino acids. V shed 0 bases, J shed 2 bases, and the junction held 5 bases outside the gene matches. Germline V gene sequence: CDR1 SGDLS, CDR2 YYNGEE. DNA for the CDR3: TGTGCCAGCAGCGTAGCTCGGGACAGGGGAACCTACGAGCAGTACTTC. This codes for CASSVARDRGTYEQYF.

A word on this clone: The same CDR3 is also encoded by other DNA sequences in this sample. The chain combines TRBV7-9 with TRBJ2-7; TRBD1 matches 7 bases. The CDR3 extends over 14 amino acids. After removal of 5 bases from V and 2 bases from J, the junction contained 6 bases not matched to a gene. Germline V gives CDR1 SEHNR, CDR2 FQNEAQ (reference sequence). CDR3 loop: CASSAGDRPYEQYF. The DNA of the CDR3 is TGTGCCAGCAGCGCCGGGGACAGACCCTACGAGCAGTACTTC.

The chain links TRBV11-2 to TRBJ2-7; D unresolved. Between the trimmed V and J ends, which lost 1 base and 0 bases, there was a span of 10 bases. There are 15 residues in the CDR3. Germline V CDR1 and CDR2: SGHAT, FQNNGV. CDR3 protein: CASSLGRHSSYEQYF. For the CDR3, the DNA is TGTGCCAGCAGCTTAGGGCGGCACAGCTCCTACGAGCAGTACTTC.

This clone has more than one count but fewer than ten. This chain joins TRBV18 and TRBJ1-5; D uncertain. This CDR3 contains 13 residues. V dropped 5 bases and J dropped 2 bases, with 7 bases sitting between them. The V gene's germline CDR1 is KGHSH and CDR2 LQKENI. CDR3 loop: CASSSGGNQPQHF. CDR3 nucleotides: TGTGCCAGCTCAAGCGGAGGCAATCAGCCCCAGCATTTT.

The rearrangement uses TRBV7-8 and TRBJ1-5; D not resolved. Per the germline V gene, CDR1 is SGHVS and CDR2 is FQNEAQ. V dropped 2 bases and J dropped 2 bases, with 4 bases sitting between them. The CDR3 contains 13 residues. CDR3 sequence (DNA): TGTGCCAGCAGCTTAAGGCGCAATCAGCCCCAGCATTTT. Its translation: CASSLRRNQPQHF.

The chain employs TRBV5-4 and TRBJ2-7, with 14 nucleotides matching TRBD2. The CDR3 runs to 18 residues. CDR1 and CDR2 (germline): SGHNT, YYREEE (reference sequence). With 4 bases clipped from V and 4 bases from J, the junction kept 13 bases outside the gene matches. The DNA of the CDR3 is TGTGCCAGCAGCCGTGGGGAGTTGACTAGCGGGAGGGGTTACGAGCAGTACTTC. It translates to CASSRGELTSGRGYEQYF. The full variable domain, completed using reference TRBV5-4 and TRBJ2-7, is ETGVTQSPTHLIKTRGQQVTLRCSSQSGHNTVSWYQQALGQGPQFIFQYYREEENGRGNFPPRFSGLQFPNYSSELNVNALELDDSALYLCASSRGELTSGRGYEQYFGPGTRLTVT.

This rearrangement joins TRBV9 to TRBJ2-7; 12 nucleotides match TRBD2. The length of the CDR3 is 15 residues. V lost 4 bases and J lost 6; bases outside the gene matches: 8. Germline V gene lookup returns CDR1 SGDLS and CDR2 YYNGEE. The chain's CDR3 is CASSPRLAGEIEQYF. Here the CDR3 DNA reads TGTGCCAGCAGCCCCCGACTAGCGGGAGAAATCGAGCAGTACTTC.

On this clone itself: This same CDR3 is encoded by further DNA sequences in the sample. The chain uses TRBV5-6 and TRBJ2-7; D may be TRBD1 (5 bases). This CDR3 has 13 amino acids. The V gene lost 3 bases and the J gene lost 0 bases, with 7 bases spanning the gap. Germline CDR1 is SGHDT and CDR2 is YYEEEE. The DNA of the CDR3 is TGTGCCAGCAGCTACGACAGCTCCTACGAGCAGTACTTC. Protein sequence: CASSYDSSYEQYF.

The chain employs TRBV10-2 and TRBJ2-2; tentatively, D is TRBD2 (6 bases). From germline, CDR1 is WSHSY and CDR2 SAAADI. The CDR3 is made up of 14 amino acids. Trimming left V 7 bases short and J 1 base short, with 10 bases between. The DNA of the CDR3 is TGCGCCAGCAATCCGGGACTGAACACCGGGGAGCTGTTTTTT. Protein: CASNPGLNTGELFF.

The chain couples TRBV27 to TRBJ2-7; TRBD1 agrees at 9 bases. The J segment lost 1 base and the V segment lost 0 bases, leaving 7 bases of the junction unmatched. The germline gives CDR1 MNHEY, CDR2 SMNVEV (reference sequence). The CDR3 loop spans 17 amino acids. CDR3 protein: CASSLSRGTGLSYEQYF. For the CDR3, the DNA is TGTGCCAGCAGTTTATCGAGGGGGACAGGGCTTTCCTACGAGCAGTACTTC.

This chain's CDR3 is CASRGPTGFQEKLFF. CDR3 DNA sequence: TGTGCCAGCAGGGGGCCAACGGGGTTTCAAGAAAAACTGTTTTTT. The chain couples TRBV28 to TRBJ1-4, with D perhaps matching TRBD1 (5 bases). This CDR3 contains 15 residues. Trimming removed 6 bases from V and 8 bases from J, with 19 bases in between. From germline, CDR1 is MDHEN and CDR2 SYDVKM.

The genes are TRBV2 and TRBJ2-3; D not resolved. The V gene's germline CDR1 is SNHLY and CDR2 FYNNEI. With 1 base removed from V and 0 bases from J, the gap between germline ends came to 8 bases. The CDR3 is 15 amino acids. DNA of the CDR3: TGTGCCAGCAGTGAAGGGCAGACTAGCACAGATACGCAGTATTTT. This translates into CASSEGQTSTDTQYF.

This rearrangement joins TRBV6-1 to TRBJ2-3; possibly TRBD1 for D (6 bases). The CDR3 extends over 12 amino acids. V shed 6 bases and J shed 4 bases, with 8 bases lying between them. Germline V gene sequence: CDR1 MNHNS, CDR2 SASEGT. CDR3 sequence: CASSNRADTQYF. DNA of the CDR3: TGTGCCAGCAGCAACAGGGCAGATACGCAGTATTTT.

The CDR3 nucleotides are TGTGCCAGCAGTGAAGGACTAGCGGGAGCCTCCTACGAGCAGTACTTC. Its protein product is CASSEGLAGASYEQYF. This sequence joins TRBV2 and TRBJ2-7; 12 positions match TRBD2. After removal of 1 base from V and 0 bases from J, the junction contained 1 base not matched to a gene. Per the germline V gene, CDR1 is SNHLY and CDR2 is FYNNEI. The CDR3 extends over 16 amino acids.

The V gene is TRBV29-1, the J gene TRBJ2-7; the match to TRBD1 covers 11 bases. The V gene end was trimmed by 4 bases and the J gene end by 2 bases; junction bases not matched to a gene: 4. Per the germline V gene, CDR1 is SQVTM and CDR2 is ANQGSEA. This CDR3 region has 14 residues. CDR3 sequence (DNA): TGCAGCGTTGGGGACAGGGGGAAAACCTACGAGCAGTACTTC. Its translation: CSVGDRGKTYEQYF.

The chain carries TRBV2 and TRBJ2-1, with 11 bases fitting TRBD2. Germline V gene sequence: CDR1 SNHLY, CDR2 FYNNEI. The CDR3 runs 14 residues. V was pared by 8 bases and J by 9 bases, with 9 bases of the junction left unmatched. Written as DNA, the CDR3 is TGTGCCAGCGAGATGGGGACTAGCGGAACTGAGCAGTTCTTC. Encoded protein: CASEMGTSGTEQFF.

This chain joins TRBV28 and TRBJ2-7; TRBD1 agrees at 9 bases. The CDR3 is made up of 16 amino acids. The V segment lost 5 bases and the J segment 2 bases; nucleotides outside the gene matches: 10. The germline gives CDR1 MDHEN, CDR2 SYDVKM. In nucleotides, the CDR3 is TGTGCCAGCAGTCCGCCGCCCGGGACAGGGACCTACGAGCAGTACTTC. The encoded protein is CASSPPPGTGTYEQYF.

This chain joins TRBV15 and TRBJ1-2, with TRBD1 as a possible D gene (5 bases). The V gene's germline CDR1 is LNHNV and CDR2 YYDKDF (reference sequence). V was trimmed by 5 bases and J by 6 bases, leaving 19 bases between them. The CDR3 has 15 residues. The CDR3 loop reads CATSPDRSYWNGYTF. CDR3 bases: TGTGCCACCAGCCCAGACAGAAGTTATTGGAATGGCTACACCTTC.

This clone was observed a single time. CDR3 region: CASSLIRREHRDEQFF. CDR3 nucleotide sequence: TGTGCCAGCAGCTTAATACGGCGGGAACACCGCGATGAGCAGTTCTTC. V usage is TRBV7-3 and J usage is TRBJ2-1; D is possibly TRBD2 (6 bases). CDR1 and CDR2 (germline): SGHTA, FQGTGA. With 1 base removed from V and 8 bases from J, the gap between germline ends came to 18 bases. The CDR3 contains 16 residues.

The rearrangement uses TRBV6-1 and TRBJ1-4; 8 bases agree with TRBD1. CDR1 and CDR2 from the germline V gene are MNHNS and SASEGT. V was pared by 1 base and J by 0 bases, with 1 base of the junction left unmatched. This CDR3 contains 16 residues. The CDR3: CASSEEDRATNEKLFF. The CDR3 DNA is TGTGCCAGCAGTGAAGAGGACAGGGCAACTAATGAAAAACTGTTTTTT.

The chain is built from TRBV25-1 and TRBJ2-3; tentative D call: TRBD2 (5 bases). Germline values: CDR1 MGHDK, CDR2 SYGVNS. CDR3 length: 15 residues. The V end lost 5 bases, the J end lost 0 bases, and 12 bases lay between the germline ends. CDR3 amino acids: CASSSKAASTDTQYF. Written as DNA, the CDR3 is TGTGCCAGCAGTTCTAAAGCGGCCAGCACAGATACGCAGTATTTT.

V and J are TRBV29-1 and TRBJ2-2; 8 nucleotides agree with TRBD1. Germline CDR1 SQVTM, CDR2 ANQGSEA. This CDR3 has 12 residues. V shed 7 bases, J shed 6 bases, and the junction held 4 bases outside the gene matches. CDR3 in amino acids: CSGQGHAGELFF. The DNA of the CDR3 is TGCAGCGGACAGGGGCACGCCGGGGAGCTGTTTTTT.

This clone showed up just a few times. The chain has TRBV4-1 and TRBJ1-2, with 10 bases matching TRBD1. Germline V gene data show CDR1 as MGHRA and CDR2 as YSYEKL. The CDR3 extends over 16 amino acids. V dropped 4 bases and J dropped 4; count of bases not matched to a gene: 9. CDR3 sequence (DNA): TGCGCCAGCAGCCCATCTCCCGGGACAGGGGCCTATGGCTACACCTTC. Amino acid sequence: CASSPSPGTGAYGYTF.

The chain employs TRBV10-3 and TRBJ2-7; 11 nucleotides line up with TRBD2. V was pared by 0 bases and J by 2 bases, with 3 bases of the junction left unmatched. There are 16 residues in the CDR3. Germline V lookup: CDR1 ENHRY, CDR2 SYGVKD. CDR3 nucleotides: TGTGCCATCAGTGAGTCTAGCGGGAGGGGGGCCTACGAGCAGTACTTC. It encodes CAISESSGRGAYEQYF.

J is TRBJ2-1 and V is TRBV6-5; D unclear. The V gene lost 8 bases and the J gene lost 9 bases, with 11 bases spanning the gap. Germline-derived CDR1 and CDR2 are MNHEY and SVGAGI. This CDR3 is 11 amino acids long. CDR3 loop: CASHDRAEQFF. DNA of the CDR3: TGTGCCAGCCACGACCGGGCTGAGCAGTTCTTC.